These 3 T cell receptor beta chains share one sample of origin, sequenced in a study of T cells in tumors after PD-1 blockade. Some clones are missing from TCRdb's copy, which holds only in-frame ones; the method was immunoSEQ multiplex PCR. The sample lists approximately 34,000 clones, roughly 73% occurring once. Source: PBMCs, taken after anti-PD-1 treatment. These receptors all stem from a human donor with basal cell carcinoma.

The gene calls are TRBV11-3 and TRBJ1-1, with D possibly being TRBD1 (5 bases). The CDR3 totals 13 residues. Trimming removed 4 bases from V and 4 bases from J, with 10 bases in between. CDR1 is SGHNT, CDR2 YENEEA, per germline. CDR3 residues: CASSSLRGTEAFF. CDR3 DNA: TGTGCCAGCAGCTCTCTAAGGGGCACTGAAGCTTTCTTT. The whole variable domain, filled in from reference TRBV11-3 and TRBJ1-1, reads EAGVVQSPRYKIIEKKQPVAFWCNPISGHNTLYWYLQNLGQGPELLIRYENEEAVDDSQLPKDRFSAERLKGVDSTLKIQPAELGDSAVYLCASSSLRGTEAFFGQGTRLTVV.

The genes are TRBV9 and TRBJ2-1, with D tentatively TRBD2 (7 bases). The CDR3 sequence is 14 residues long. Germline V gene data show CDR1 as SGDLS and CDR2 as YYNGEE. V was pared by 2 bases and J by 5 bases, with 11 bases between. CDR3 DNA sequence: TGTGCCAGCAGCGTGGGGGGGCTAAACAATGAGCAGTTCTTC. Residues: CASSVGGLNNEQFF.

The chain recombines TRBV29-1 with TRBJ2-7; weak D call: TRBD2 (5 bases). CDR1 SQVTM and CDR2 ANQGSEA come from the germline V gene. There are 12 residues in the CDR3. Trimming cost V 5 bases and J 3 bases, with 11 bases left between them. The CDR3 reads CSVKSGFYEQYF. CDR3 DNA: TGCAGCGTTAAAAGCGGATTCTACGAGCAGTACTTC.